This T cell receptor (beta chain) was captured by sequencing in a study of cytomegalovirus exposure and HLA in healthy donors (dated by TCRdb to 2016 to 2017). Study-wide context: According to an earlier analysis of a few hundred of the donors, 200 million or so T cells yielded 90 million to 130 million unique TCR beta sequences and approximately 280 Gb of sequence data. An early release covering about 600 HLA-typed donors comprised 250 to 350 gigabases of sequencing data and some 79 million unique TCR sequences. Among the roughly 410 genotyped donors, approximately 82% belonged to the genetic ancestry cluster associated with self-reported Caucasian donors. The study aimed to test whether cataloging public T cell receptors could reveal signatures of past pathogen exposure. The T cell repertoires of 700 or so subjects were profiled by immunosequencing and related to cytomegalovirus serostatus. In addition to the first cohort of 650 to 750 subjects, a separate validation cohort of approximately 120 different subjects was used. To predict cytomegalovirus infection status, the study brought together high-throughput TCR immunosequencing, statistical association of individual TCRs with disease status, and machine learning. In a later analysis, previously published TCR beta repertoires from about 640 donors were re-analyzed and high-resolution HLA genotyping was added so that TCR occurrence patterns could be studied. The later analysis used no new phenotypic data to find candidate immune exposures, relying instead on TCR beta sequences and their occurrence across donors. An earlier analysis of approximately 630 of the donors applied high-throughput TCR beta sequencing to assess whether each TCR beta V gene segment acted as functional or pseudogenic. Donor age, sex, ethnicity and CMV serostatus were collected together with the repertoire data. Genome-wide SNP genotypes for about 65% of the roughly 670 donors were used in a later genetic analysis, which treated that subset as a discovery cohort. Every discovery cohort repertoire had been produced on one sequencing platform. Class I and class II HLA loci were covered by the typing at four-digit resolution. The number of donors typed differed by locus, with roughly 629-640 for A, B, C, DRB1 and DQB1, roughly 520 for DQA1, over 600 for DPA1, and roughly 450 for DPB1. Roughly five DR-DQ haplotypes were treated as single units for association and clustering because of strong linkage in the cohort. Among about 360 genotyped donors of the cohort, an average of roughly 240,000 unique TCR beta nucleotide sequences were sequenced per donor, 15% to 20% of them non-productive. What the work shows at the level of the full study, not this receptor alone: In an earlier analysis of over 550 of the donors, most TCR beta V segments were observed in productive rearrangements about 87% or about 30% of the time, broadly matching IMGT annotations. According to a later genetic analysis, donors in an Asian-associated ancestry cluster had fewer N-insertions in productive TCRs than the approximately 690-donor mean. According to a later analysis, TCR association rates differed among HLA loci, with DRB1 alleles showing the most associated TCRs and HLA-C alleles showing the fewest. The authors suggested that the approach could potentially be extended to other disease states and immunological phenotypes. Cytomegalovirus status was reported to be diagnosed by the classifier with high specificity and sensitivity in both the original and validation cohorts. The presence/absence analyses assumed that sequencing depth was roughly uniform across donors, and that assumption may not be true. The study gave a list of 150 to 200 TCR beta chains associated with cytomegalovirus. Some IMGT-functional V segments, including TRBV6-2 and TRBV6-3, could not be told apart with the 87-base-pair reads, so those segments were excluded. Strong co-occurrence of HLA alleles, especially DR and DQ, made assigning TCR associations to individual alleles difficult. For the cohort, immune exposure information was limited to CMV serostatus. Specific HLA alleles were associated with 18,000 or so TCR beta sequences at a false discovery rate of 0.05 in a later analysis. An association between a missense DCLRE1C variant and V-gene and J-gene trimming of TCR beta chains was found in a later genetic analysis and replicated in an independent cohort. In vitro tests confirmed that a few of the cytomegalovirus-associated TCR beta chains recognize cytomegalovirus antigens. Several of the top co-occurrence clusters appeared to be linked to parvovirus B19, influenza, CMV and Epstein-Barr virus, according to a later analysis. Over 15 rarely observed V segments, including chromosome 9 orphons, were excluded from the earlier analysis of a few hundred of the donors because counts were too low. In this cohort, only TCR beta chains were sequenced, and detectable features were limited by the absence of alpha or paired-chain data. Because HLA typing was unavailable for some donors at each locus, only the typed subset was used in association tests. In a later analysis, HLA-associated TCR beta chains showed more clonal expansion and lower generation probabilities than non-associated chains that were equally common. The sequencing pipeline was judged likely to have produced a cluster of highly shared sequence variants as a technical artifact. A later analysis found that most CMV-associated TCR beta chains appeared HLA-restricted, with HLA associations seemingly driven largely by CMV exposure. Linkage disequilibrium might explain the correlated functional status among segregating V segments, but an unknown experimental factor could not be ruled out. A further reported finding was that TCR beta sequences accurately predicted the HLA-A and HLA-B alleles for most subjects in the first cohort. Most TCR sequences were seen in very few donors, while some public TCRs were found in many individuals.

Library preparation used the immunoSEQ multiplex PCR assay. The multiplex PCR relied on a mix of 60 forward primers for TCR Vbeta segments and 13 reverse primers for TCR Jbeta segments. The CDR3 region of rearranged TCR beta genes was amplified from genomic DNA by a multiplex PCR assay. Amplified TCR beta libraries were sequenced as 87-base-pair reads on the Illumina HiSeq System. For the original study's pipeline: A later analysis counted some 80 million unique TCR beta chains across the 550 to 800 repertoires, and some 12 million of these chains were shared by at least two donors. A nearest-neighbor algorithm error-corrected the raw reads and collapsed the reads into unique sequences, merging closely related sequences to remove PCR and sequencing errors. CDR3 sequences were aligned to IMGT reference sequences to assign V, D and J gene segments. Each retained sequence needed at least a six-nucleotide match to both a V gene segment and a J gene segment. Rearrangements were called productive when the CDR3 lacked stop codons and stayed in frame with V and J; all others were non-productive. CDR3 was defined according to IMGT convention as the region running from the second conserved V-encoded cysteine to the conserved J-encoded phenylalanine. In an earlier analysis of roughly 610 of the donors, sequences lacking an unambiguous match to a single V gene segment were excluded. An earlier analysis of fewer than 650 of the donors classified V segments as functional when productive rearrangements were above 56.7% and as segregating when the standard deviation between donors was above 5%. A statistical classification framework was developed to diagnose cytomegalovirus status using the catalog of TCR beta chain sequences. V and J gene assignment, in a later analysis, came from comparing TCR nucleotide sequences with IMGT/GENE-DB human TR gene sequences. Using the TCRdist pipeline, a later analysis assigned CDR3 sequences along with most-parsimonious VDJ recombination scenarios. In a later analysis, each TCR beta chain was defined by its CDR3 amino acid sequence together with its V-gene family, and reads lacking a unique V-gene family were excluded. To address suspected cross-contamination and a sequencing artifact, a later analysis removed a few hundred highly shared, low-generation-probability nucleotide sequences. For each public chain, a later analysis derived a clonal expansion index from normalized ranks of inferred template counts within each repertoire. A later analysis computed generation probabilities with a VDJ recombination model fitted to out-of-frame rearrangements, and checked the results against IGoR. In a later analysis, TCR-TCR, TCR-HLA and TCR-CMV co-occurrence was scored with hypergeometric tests, and a repertoire-size bias correction was applied to TCR pairs. In a later analysis, false discovery rates were estimated by permuting HLA or CMV assignments 20 times. In a later analysis, co-occurring TCRs were grouped using DBSCAN, and TCRdist sequence similarity was added for clustering within HLA-allele-positive subsets. For co-occurrence clustering, repertoires with fewer than 30,000 or more than 120,000 public chains were excluded, along with several repertoires with anomalous nucleotide sharing. TCRdb's version of the immuneACCESS table is confined to in-frame rearrangements and falls short of the full clone set. An unresolved V gene accounts for under half of the shortfall where checked; the remainder is of unknown origin. V and J calls and clone size follow that table, whereas D and trimming were derived from the DNA. This sample's table contains about 47,000 clones. The ten largest clones add up to roughly 17% of the sample.

Via the germline V gene, CDR1 is MGHDK and CDR2 SYGVNS. The CDR3 goes from the cysteine to the phenylalanine over 14 residues. Left in the record is the CDR3 DNA by itself, 42 bases read in frame from the first base. V was cut back by 4 bases and J by 6 bases, leaving a gap of 15 bases between them. For this clone: No antigen is known for it.

The cohort comprised around 690 healthy bone marrow donors. At the time of sampling, every cohort member was nominally healthy, though immune exposures that went unrecorded were likely present. The donor was CMV seronegative and was included in the group of several hundred seronegative cohort members. Each donor provided a peripheral blood sample, and peripheral blood mononuclear cells were used for TCR beta sequencing. The Qiagen DNeasy Blood Extraction Kit was used to extract genomic DNA from the blood cell samples. This TCR came from a male donor in good health and CMV-seronegative. What was sequenced was PBMCs. In this chain, TRBV25-1 is recombined with TRBJ1-1; the D gene is perhaps TRBD1, on 6 matching bases. The DNA sequence is given as TGTGCCAGCAGTGGAAACAGGGCCGGCGCTGAAGCTTTCTTT. This codes for CASSGNRAGAEAFF.